This T cell receptor beta chain stems from a study of control samples from healthy donors and cancer patients. Germline-derived CDR1 and CDR2 are SEHNR and FQNEAQ (reference sequence). Trimming cost V 4 bases and J 10 bases; bases outside gene matches: 9. The CDR3 sequence is 15 residues long. The data were produced by immunoSEQ multiplex PCR, yet TCRdb's version contains in-frame clones alone and is incomplete. The data hold 120,000 or so clones, with roughly 94% observed a single time. This clone was recorded only once. The sample consisted of blood. The source of this sequence is a man aged 30 to 45 in good health. V gene TRBV7-9 combines with J gene TRBJ1-6, with 8 nucleotides matching TRBD1. CDR3 DNA sequence: TGTGCCAGCAGCTCGACAGACAGGGGAGGCTCACCCCTCCACTTT. Protein sequence: CASSSTDRGGSPLHF. Filled out from reference TRBV7-9 and TRBJ1-6, the complete variable domain reads DTGVSQNPRHKITKRGQNVTFRCDPISEHNRLYWYRQTLGQGPEFLTYFQNEAQLEKSRLLSDRFSAERPKGSFSTLEIQRTEQGDSAMYLCASSSTDRGGSPLHFGNGTRLTVT.